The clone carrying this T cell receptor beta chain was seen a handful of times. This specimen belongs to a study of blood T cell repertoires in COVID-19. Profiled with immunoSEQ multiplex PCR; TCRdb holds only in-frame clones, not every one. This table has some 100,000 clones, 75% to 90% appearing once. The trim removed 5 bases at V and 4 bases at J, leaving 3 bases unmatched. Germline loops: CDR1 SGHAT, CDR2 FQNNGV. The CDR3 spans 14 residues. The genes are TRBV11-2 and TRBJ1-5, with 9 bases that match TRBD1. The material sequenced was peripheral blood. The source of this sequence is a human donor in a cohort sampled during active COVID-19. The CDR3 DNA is TGTGCCAGCAGCCAAGACAGGGGGAATCAGCCCCAGCATTTT. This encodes CASSQDRGNQPQHF.